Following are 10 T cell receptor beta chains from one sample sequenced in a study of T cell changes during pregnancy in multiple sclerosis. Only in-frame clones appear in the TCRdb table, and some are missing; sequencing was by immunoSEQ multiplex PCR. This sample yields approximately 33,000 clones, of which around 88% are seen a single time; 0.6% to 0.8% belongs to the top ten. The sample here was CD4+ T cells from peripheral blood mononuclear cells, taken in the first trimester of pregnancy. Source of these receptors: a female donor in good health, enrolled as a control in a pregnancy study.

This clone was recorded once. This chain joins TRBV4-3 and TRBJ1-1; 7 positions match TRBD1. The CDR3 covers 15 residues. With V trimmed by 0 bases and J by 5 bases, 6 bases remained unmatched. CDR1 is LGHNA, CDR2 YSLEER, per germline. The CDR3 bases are TGCGCCAGCAGCCAAGATCCGGCAGGGGGGACTGAAGCTTTCTTT. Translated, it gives CASSQDPAGGTEAFF.

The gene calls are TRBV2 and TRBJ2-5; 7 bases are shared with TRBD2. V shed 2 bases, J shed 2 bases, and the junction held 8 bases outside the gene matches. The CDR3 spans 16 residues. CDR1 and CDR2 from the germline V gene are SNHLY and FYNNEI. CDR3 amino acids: CASSESPAGQQETQYF. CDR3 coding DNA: TGTGCCAGCAGTGAATCCCCAGCGGGGCAACAAGAGACCCAGTACTTC.

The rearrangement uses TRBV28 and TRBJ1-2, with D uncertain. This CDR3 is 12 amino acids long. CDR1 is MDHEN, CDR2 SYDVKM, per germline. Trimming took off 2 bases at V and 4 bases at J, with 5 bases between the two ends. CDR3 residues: CASSLTVYGYTF. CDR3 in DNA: TGTGCCAGCAGTTTAACGGTCTATGGCTACACCTTC.

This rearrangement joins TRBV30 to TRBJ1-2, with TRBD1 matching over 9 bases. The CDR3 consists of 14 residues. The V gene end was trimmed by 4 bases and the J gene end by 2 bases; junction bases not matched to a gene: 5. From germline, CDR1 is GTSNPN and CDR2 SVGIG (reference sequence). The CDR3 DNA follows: TGTGCCTGGAACCCAGGACAGGGGAACTATGGCTACACCTTC. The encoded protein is CAWNPGQGNYGYTF.

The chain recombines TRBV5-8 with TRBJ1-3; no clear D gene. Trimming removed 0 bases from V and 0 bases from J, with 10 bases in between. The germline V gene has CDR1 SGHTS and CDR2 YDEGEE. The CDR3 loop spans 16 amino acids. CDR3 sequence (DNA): TGTGCCAGCAGCTTGGACGTTCCGGTCTCTGGAAACACCATATATTTT. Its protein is CASSLDVPVSGNTIYF.

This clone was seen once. The CDR3 nucleotides are TGTGCCAGTAGTATAGCCAGGGGTTCCAATCAGCCCCAGCATTTT. Translated: CASSIARGSNQPQHF. V and J are TRBV19 and TRBJ1-5; a possible D gene is TRBD1 (6 bases). Germline loops: CDR1 LNHDA, CDR2 SQIVND (reference sequence). V lost 1 base and J 3 bases, leaving 10 bases between the germline ends. This CDR3 has 15 residues.

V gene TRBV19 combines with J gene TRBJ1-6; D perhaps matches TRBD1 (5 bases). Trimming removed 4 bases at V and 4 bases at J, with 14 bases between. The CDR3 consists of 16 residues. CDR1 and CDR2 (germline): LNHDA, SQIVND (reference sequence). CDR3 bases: TGTGCCAGTAGTACCCGGGGACTGCCGTATAATTCACCCCTCCACTTT. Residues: CASSTRGLPYNSPLHF.

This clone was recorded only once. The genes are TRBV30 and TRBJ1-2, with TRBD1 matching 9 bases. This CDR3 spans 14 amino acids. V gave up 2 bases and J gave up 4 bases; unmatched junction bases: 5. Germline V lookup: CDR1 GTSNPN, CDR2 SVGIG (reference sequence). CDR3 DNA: TGTGCCTGGAGTCGCCGGGACAGGGCCTATGGCTACACCTTC. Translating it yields CAWSRRDRAYGYTF.

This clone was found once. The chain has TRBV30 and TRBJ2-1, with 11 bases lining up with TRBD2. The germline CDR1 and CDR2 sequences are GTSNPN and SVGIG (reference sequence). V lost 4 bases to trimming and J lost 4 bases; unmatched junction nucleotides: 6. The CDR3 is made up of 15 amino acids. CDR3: CAWTPGLAVYNEQFF. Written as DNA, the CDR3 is TGTGCCTGGACACCGGGACTAGCGGTTTACAATGAGCAGTTCTTC.

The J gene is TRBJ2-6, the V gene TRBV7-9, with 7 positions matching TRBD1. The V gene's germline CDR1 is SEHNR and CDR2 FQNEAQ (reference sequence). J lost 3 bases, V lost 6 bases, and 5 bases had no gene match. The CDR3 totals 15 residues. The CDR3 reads CASSPTGVGANVLTF. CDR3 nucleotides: TGTGCCAGCAGTCCTACAGGGGTTGGGGCCAACGTCCTGACTTTC.